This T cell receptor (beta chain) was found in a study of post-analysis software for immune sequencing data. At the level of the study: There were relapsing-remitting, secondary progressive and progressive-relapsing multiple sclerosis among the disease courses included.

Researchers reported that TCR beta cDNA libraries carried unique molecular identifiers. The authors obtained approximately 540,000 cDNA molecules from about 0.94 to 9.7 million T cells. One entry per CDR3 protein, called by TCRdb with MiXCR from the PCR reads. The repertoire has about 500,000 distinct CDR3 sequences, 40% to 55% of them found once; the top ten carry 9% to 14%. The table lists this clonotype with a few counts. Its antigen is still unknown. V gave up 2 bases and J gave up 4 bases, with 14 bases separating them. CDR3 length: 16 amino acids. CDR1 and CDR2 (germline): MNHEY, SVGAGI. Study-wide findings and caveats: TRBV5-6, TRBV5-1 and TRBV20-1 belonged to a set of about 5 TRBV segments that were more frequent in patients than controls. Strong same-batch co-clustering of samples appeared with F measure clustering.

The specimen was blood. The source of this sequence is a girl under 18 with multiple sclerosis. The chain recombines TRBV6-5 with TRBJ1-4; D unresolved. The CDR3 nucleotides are TGTGCCAGCAGTTACATGTGGACCGGTCGTAATGAAAAACTGTTTTTT. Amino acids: CASSYMWTGRNEKLFF.